This T cell receptor beta chain was obtained from a study of human T cells and chemical hapten exposure. Trimming took off 5 bases at V and 4 bases at J, with 15 bases between the two ends. Germline assignment: CDR1 SGHAT and CDR2 FQDESV (reference sequence). The CDR3 loop spans 15 amino acids. One entry per CDR3 protein results from TCRdb running MiXCR on the RACE reads. The sample gives around 300,000 distinct CDR3 sequences, approximately 7.5% of which show up once; more than 1% is in the top ten. The sample's time point: pre-sensitization, week 0. Treatment noted: therapeutic diphenylcyclopropenone sensitization with weekly scalp DPC. Alopecia patients, 18 to 70 years old and DPC-suitable, served as donors. This clonotype was detected only a few times. The antigen remains undetermined. Overall study results and limits: TCRs at a frequency above 1 in 1000 stayed unchanged with DPC sensitization.

The input for sequencing was whole blood, taken in connection with sensitization to the hapten diphenylcyclopropenone (DPC). The V gene is TRBV11-1, the J gene TRBJ2-1; D is perhaps TRBD2 (6 bases). This receptor was obtained from a man between 18 and 35 years old with alopecia areata. Some clones in this sample may be carry-over from other donors' samples. This CDR3 reads CASSRRTTFYNEQFF. The CDR3 DNA sequence: TGTGCCAGCAGCCGACGGACTACGTTTTACAATGAGCAGTTCTTC. The variable domain in full, with the rest retrieved from reference TRBV11-1 and TRBJ2-1, is EAEVAQSPRYKITEKSQAVAFWCDPISGHATLYWYRQILGQGPELLVQFQDESVVDDSQLPKDRFSAERLKGVDSTLKIQPAELGDSAMYLCASSRRTTFYNEQFFGPGTRLTVL.